The rows below give T cell receptor beta chains drawn from one sample of a study of T cell responses to AZD1222 COVID-19 vaccine. Libraries were prepared by immunoSEQ multiplex PCR; TCRdb keeps only in-frame clonotypes and omits some of them. The sample has about 140,000 clones; 75% to 95% are singletons. Sequences were derived from peripheral blood, sampled 28 days after the second dose of the MenACWY control vaccine. These receptors all come from an adult who received the MenACWY meningococcal vaccine as a control. CDR3s include the opening cysteine and the closing phenylalanine or tryptophan. Each record gives: V gene, J gene, clone size, D gene, CDR3 DNA, CDR3 protein. The D gene is left open where the match is weak. Size tells how often a clone was seen (once, few, many) or the class of an expanded clone, and some rows leave it out.

v_gene: TRBV27; j_gene: TRBJ2-7; abundance: -; d_gene: -; CDR3nt: TGTGCCAGCAGTCCCTCACCCCCAACAGTACACGAGCAGTACTTC; CDR3aa: CASSPSPPTVHEQYF
v_gene: TRBV4-3; j_gene: TRBJ1-3; abundance: -; d_gene: -; CDR3nt: TGCGCCAGCAGTCGGACGGCTGGAAACACCATATATTTT; CDR3aa: CASSRTAGNTIYF
v_gene: TRBV19; j_gene: TRBJ2-7; abundance: -; d_gene: TRBD2; CDR3nt: TGTGCCAGTAGTATGACTAGCGGAGCCTACGAGCAGTACTTC; CDR3aa: CASSMTSGAYEQYF
v_gene: TRBV7-2; j_gene: TRBJ2-7; abundance: -; d_gene: -; CDR3nt: TGTGCCAGCAGCAAGGGGACGGAACCCCCCTACGAGCAGTACTTC; CDR3aa: CASSKGTEPPYEQYF
v_gene: TRBV5-6; j_gene: TRBJ1-1; abundance: -; d_gene: -; CDR3nt: TGTGCCAGCAGCCGGGACTCCGGGGAAGCTTTCTTT; CDR3aa: CASSRDSGEAFF
v_gene: TRBV6-5; j_gene: TRBJ1-1; abundance: -; d_gene: -; CDR3nt: TGTGCCAGCAGCGGGGGACGGAGGAACACTGAAGCTTTCTTT; CDR3aa: CASSGGRRNTEAFF
v_gene: TRBV6-5; j_gene: TRBJ1-6; abundance: -; d_gene: -; CDR3nt: TGTGCCAGCAGTTACTCGTTTGACAGTTTTAATTCACCCCTCCACTTT; CDR3aa: CASSYSFDSFNSPLHF
v_gene: TRBV19; j_gene: TRBJ1-1; abundance: -; d_gene: -; CDR3nt: TGTGCCAGTAGTCAGTTGGGACGGGGCACTGAAGCTTTCTTT; CDR3aa: CASSQLGRGTEAFF
v_gene: TRBV15; j_gene: TRBJ2-2; abundance: -; d_gene: -; CDR3nt: TGTGCCACCAGCATCTCGGGACACCCGAACACCGGGGAGCTGTTTTTT; CDR3aa: CATSISGHPNTGELFF
v_gene: TRBV6-4; j_gene: TRBJ1-2; abundance: once; d_gene: -; CDR3nt: TGTGCCAGCAGGATCCCGCACGCACCGGGGGGCTACACCTTC; CDR3aa: CASRIPHAPGGYTF
v_gene: TRBV6-2/TRBV6-3; j_gene: TRBJ1-5; abundance: -; d_gene: -; CDR3nt: TGTGCCAGCAGCCAAGGGAGGTCGGGTCAGCCCCAGCATTTT; CDR3aa: CASSQGRSGQPQHF
v_gene: TRBV7-2; j_gene: TRBJ2-3; abundance: few; d_gene: -; CDR3nt: TGTGCCAGCAGCTTAGGGGGATTCACAGATACGCAGTATTTT; CDR3aa: CASSLGGFTDTQYF
v_gene: TRBV15; j_gene: TRBJ1-4; abundance: once; d_gene: -; CDR3nt: TGTGCCACCAGCAGTGACTATTGGGATGAAAAACTGTTTTTT; CDR3aa: CATSSDYWDEKLFF
v_gene: TRBV2; j_gene: TRBJ2-1; abundance: once; d_gene: -; CDR3nt: TGTGCCAGCAGTGAAGCCCCCCCTGGTGGGGTCTCCTACAATGAGCAGTTCTTC; CDR3aa: CASSEAPPGGVSYNEQFF
v_gene: TRBV5-1; j_gene: TRBJ1-1; abundance: -; d_gene: TRBD1; CDR3nt: TGCGCCAGCAGCGAGGGGACAGCGAACACTGAAGCTTTCTTT; CDR3aa: CASSEGTANTEAFF
v_gene: TRBV6-5; j_gene: TRBJ1-3; abundance: few; d_gene: -; CDR3nt: TGTGCCAGCAGTTTGGGGGGCGCCTCTGGAAACACCATATATTTT; CDR3aa: CASSLGGASGNTIYF